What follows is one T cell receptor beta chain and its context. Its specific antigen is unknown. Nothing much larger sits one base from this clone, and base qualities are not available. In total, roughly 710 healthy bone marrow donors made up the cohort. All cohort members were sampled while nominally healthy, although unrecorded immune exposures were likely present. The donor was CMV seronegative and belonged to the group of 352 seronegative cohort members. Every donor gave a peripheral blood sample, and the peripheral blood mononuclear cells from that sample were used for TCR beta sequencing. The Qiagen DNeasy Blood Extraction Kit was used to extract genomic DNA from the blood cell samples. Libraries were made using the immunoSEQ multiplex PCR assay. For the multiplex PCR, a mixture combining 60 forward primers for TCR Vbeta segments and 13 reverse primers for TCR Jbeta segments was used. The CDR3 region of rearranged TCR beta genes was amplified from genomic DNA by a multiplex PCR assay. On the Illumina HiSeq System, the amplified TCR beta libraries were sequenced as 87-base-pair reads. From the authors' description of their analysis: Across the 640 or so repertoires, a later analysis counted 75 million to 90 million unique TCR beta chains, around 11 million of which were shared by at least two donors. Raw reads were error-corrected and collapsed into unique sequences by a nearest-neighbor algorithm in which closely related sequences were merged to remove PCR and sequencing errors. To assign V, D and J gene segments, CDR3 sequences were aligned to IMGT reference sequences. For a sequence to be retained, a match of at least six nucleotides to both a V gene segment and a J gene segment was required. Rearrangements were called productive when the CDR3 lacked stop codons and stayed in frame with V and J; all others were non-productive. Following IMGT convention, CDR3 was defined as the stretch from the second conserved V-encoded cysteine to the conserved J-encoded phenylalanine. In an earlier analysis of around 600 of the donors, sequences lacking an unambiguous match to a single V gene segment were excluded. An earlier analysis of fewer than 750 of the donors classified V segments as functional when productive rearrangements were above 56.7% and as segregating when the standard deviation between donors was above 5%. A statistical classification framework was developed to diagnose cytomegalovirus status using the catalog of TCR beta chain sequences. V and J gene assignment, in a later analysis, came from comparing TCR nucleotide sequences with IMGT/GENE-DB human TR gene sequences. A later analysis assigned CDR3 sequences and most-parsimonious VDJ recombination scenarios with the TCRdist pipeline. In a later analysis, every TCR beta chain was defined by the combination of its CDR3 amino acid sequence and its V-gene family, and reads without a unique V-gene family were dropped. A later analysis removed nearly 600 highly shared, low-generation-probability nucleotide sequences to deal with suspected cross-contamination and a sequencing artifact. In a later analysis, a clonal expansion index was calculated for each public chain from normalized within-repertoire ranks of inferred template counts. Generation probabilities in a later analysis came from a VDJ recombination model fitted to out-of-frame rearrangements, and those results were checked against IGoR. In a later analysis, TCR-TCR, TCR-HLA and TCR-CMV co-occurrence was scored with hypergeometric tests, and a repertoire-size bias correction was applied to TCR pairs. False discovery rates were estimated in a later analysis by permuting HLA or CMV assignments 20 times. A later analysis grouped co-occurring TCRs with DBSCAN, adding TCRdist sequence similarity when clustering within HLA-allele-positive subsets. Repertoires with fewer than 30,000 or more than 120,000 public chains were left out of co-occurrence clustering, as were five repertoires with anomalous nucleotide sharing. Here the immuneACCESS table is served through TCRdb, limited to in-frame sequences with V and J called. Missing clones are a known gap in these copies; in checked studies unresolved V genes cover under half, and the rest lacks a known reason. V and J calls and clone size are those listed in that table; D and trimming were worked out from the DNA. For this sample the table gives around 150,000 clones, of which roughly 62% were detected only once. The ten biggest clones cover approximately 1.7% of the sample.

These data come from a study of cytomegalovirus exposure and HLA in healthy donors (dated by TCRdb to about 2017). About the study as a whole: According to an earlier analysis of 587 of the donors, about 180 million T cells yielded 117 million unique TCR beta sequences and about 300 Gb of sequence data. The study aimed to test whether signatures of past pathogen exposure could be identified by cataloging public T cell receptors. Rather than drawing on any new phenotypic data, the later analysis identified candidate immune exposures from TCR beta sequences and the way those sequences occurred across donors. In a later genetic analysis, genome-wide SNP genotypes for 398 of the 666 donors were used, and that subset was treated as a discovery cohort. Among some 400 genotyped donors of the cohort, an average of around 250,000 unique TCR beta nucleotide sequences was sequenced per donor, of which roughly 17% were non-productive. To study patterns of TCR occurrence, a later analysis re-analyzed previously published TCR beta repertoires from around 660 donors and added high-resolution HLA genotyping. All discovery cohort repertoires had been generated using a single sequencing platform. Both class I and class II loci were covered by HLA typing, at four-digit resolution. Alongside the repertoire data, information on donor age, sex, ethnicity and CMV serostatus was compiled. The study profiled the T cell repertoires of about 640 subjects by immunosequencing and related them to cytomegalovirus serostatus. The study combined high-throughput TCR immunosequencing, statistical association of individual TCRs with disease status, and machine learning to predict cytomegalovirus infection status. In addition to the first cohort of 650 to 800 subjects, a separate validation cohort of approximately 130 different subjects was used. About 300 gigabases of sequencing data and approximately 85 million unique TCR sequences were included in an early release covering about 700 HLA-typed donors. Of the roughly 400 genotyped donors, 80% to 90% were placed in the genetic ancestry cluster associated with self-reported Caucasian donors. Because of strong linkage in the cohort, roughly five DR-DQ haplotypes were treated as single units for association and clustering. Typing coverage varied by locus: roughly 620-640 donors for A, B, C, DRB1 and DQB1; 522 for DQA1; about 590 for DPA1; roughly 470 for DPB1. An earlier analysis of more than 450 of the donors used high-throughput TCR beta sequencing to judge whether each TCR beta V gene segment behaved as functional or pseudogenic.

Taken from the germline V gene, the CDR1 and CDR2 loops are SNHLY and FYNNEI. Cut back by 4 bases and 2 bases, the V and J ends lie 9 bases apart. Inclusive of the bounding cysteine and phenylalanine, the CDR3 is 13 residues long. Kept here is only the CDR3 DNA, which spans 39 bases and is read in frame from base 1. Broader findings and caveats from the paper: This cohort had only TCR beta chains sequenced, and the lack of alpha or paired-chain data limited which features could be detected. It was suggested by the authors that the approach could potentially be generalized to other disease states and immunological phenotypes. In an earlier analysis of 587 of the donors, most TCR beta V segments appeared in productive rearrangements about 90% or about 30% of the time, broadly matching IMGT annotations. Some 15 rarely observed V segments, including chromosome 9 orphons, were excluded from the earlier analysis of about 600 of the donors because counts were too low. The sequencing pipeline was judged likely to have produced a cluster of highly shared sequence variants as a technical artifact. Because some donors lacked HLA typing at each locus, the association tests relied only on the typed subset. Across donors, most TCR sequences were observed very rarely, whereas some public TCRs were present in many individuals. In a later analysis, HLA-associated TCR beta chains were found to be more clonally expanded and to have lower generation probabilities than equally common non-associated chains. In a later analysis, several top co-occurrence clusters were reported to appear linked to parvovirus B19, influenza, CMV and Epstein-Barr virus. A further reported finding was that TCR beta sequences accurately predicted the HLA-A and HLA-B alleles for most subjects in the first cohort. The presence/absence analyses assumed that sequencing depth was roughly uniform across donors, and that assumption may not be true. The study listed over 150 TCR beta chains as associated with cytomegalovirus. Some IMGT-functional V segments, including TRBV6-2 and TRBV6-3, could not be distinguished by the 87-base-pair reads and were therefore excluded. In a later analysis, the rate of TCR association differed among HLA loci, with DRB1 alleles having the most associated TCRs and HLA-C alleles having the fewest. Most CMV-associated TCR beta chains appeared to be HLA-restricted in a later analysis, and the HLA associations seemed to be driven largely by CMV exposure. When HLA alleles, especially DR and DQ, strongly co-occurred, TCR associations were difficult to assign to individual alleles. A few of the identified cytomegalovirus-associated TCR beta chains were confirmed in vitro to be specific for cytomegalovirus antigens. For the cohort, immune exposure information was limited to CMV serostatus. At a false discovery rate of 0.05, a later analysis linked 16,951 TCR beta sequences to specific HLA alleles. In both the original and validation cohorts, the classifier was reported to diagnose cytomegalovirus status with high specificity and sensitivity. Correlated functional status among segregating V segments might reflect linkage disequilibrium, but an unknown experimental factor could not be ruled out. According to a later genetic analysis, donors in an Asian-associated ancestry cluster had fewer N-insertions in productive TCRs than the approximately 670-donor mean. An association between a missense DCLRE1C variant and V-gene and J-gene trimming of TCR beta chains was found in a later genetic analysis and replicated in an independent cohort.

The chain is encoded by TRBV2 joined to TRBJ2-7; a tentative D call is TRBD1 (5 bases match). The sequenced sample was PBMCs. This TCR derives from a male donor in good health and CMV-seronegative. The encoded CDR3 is CASSVGRAYEQYF. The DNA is TGTGCCAGCAGTGTCGGCAGGGCCTACGAGCAGTACTTC.